This passage covers 5 T cell receptor beta chains from one sample sequenced in a study of blood T cell repertoires in COVID-19 (dated by TCRdb to the early 2020s). The method was the immunoSEQ multiplex PCR assay. TCRdb provides this immuneACCESS table in a form limited to in-frame rearrangements. Some clones are lacking; in checked studies, under half of them reflect an unresolved V gene, and why the rest are absent is not known. Across this sample there are around 190,000 clones, with approximately 84% seen only once. Approximately 5% of the sample is held by the ten biggest clonotypes. The specimen was peripheral blood. The receptors stem from an elderly woman with acute or convalescent COVID-19.

The V gene is TRBV27, the J gene TRBJ1-5; 7 positions agree with TRBD1. Looked up from germline, CDR1 is MNHEY and CDR2 is SMNVEV (reference sequence). V lost 5 bases, J lost 2 bases, and 9 bases stayed unmatched. The CDR3 runs to 16 residues. This chain's CDR3 is CASSLRGLDGNQPQHF. As DNA, the CDR3 is TGTGCCAGCAGTCTTAGGGGGCTTGACGGCAATCAGCCCCAGCATTTT.

The chain couples TRBV18 to TRBJ1-1; the match to TRBD1 covers 7 bases. Germline assignment: CDR1 KGHSH and CDR2 LQKENI. Unmatched junction bases numbered 7, after V lost 4 bases and J lost 8 bases. This CDR3 is 13 amino acids long. CDR3 region: CASSHDRAGEAFF. Written as DNA, the CDR3 is TGTGCCAGCTCACACGACAGGGCAGGGGAAGCTTTCTTT.

CDR3 bases: TGTGCCAGCAGCTGGACTACAATCTACGAGCAGTACTTC. Translating it yields CASSWTTIYEQYF. The V and J genes are TRBV7-2 and TRBJ2-7; D perhaps matches TRBD2 (6 bases). Germline lookup yields CDR1 SGHTA and CDR2 FQGNSA. This CDR3 contains 13 residues. The ends were cut back, 4 bases at V and 3 bases at J, with 10 bases in the middle.

The chain joins TRBV7-2 to TRBJ2-7; D may be TRBD2 (6 bases). The CDR3 consists of 14 residues. From germline, CDR1 is SGHTA and CDR2 FQGNSA. V was cut by 2 bases and J by 4 bases, with 12 bases left in between. In DNA form, the CDR3 reads TGTGCCAGCAGCTTACGCCAGGAGGGGTACGAGCAGTACTTC. This encodes CASSLRQEGYEQYF.

This chain uses TRBV7-3 with TRBJ2-1, with 11 bases fitting TRBD2. The CDR3 contains 15 residues. Trimming cost V 5 bases and J 4 bases; bases outside gene matches: 4. CDR1 and CDR2 (germline): SGHTA, FQGTGA. CDR3 sequence reads: CASSRTSGSYNEQFF. The CDR3 coding sequence is TGTGCCAGCAGCCGTACTAGCGGGAGTTACAATGAGCAGTTCTTC.